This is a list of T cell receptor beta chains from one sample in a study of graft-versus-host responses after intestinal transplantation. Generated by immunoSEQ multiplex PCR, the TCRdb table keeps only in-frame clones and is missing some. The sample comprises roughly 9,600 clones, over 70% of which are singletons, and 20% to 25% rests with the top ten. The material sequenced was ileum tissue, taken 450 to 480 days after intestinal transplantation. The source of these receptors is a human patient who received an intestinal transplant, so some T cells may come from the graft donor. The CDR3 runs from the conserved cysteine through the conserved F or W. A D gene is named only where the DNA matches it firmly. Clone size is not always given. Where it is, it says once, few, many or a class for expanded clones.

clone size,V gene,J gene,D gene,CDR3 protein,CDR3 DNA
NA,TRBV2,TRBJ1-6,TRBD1,CASRTRGQGYSPLHF,TGTGCCAGCAGGACCCGAGGACAGGGTTATTCACCCCTCCACTTT
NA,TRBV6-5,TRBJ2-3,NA,CASSYSASGFADTQYF,TGTGCCAGCAGTTACTCGGCTTCAGGGTTCGCAGATACGCAGTATTTT
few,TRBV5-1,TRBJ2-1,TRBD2,CASSLGYSSGVSYNEQFF,TGCGCCAGCAGCTTGGGGTATTCTAGCGGGGTCTCCTACAATGAGCAGTTCTTC
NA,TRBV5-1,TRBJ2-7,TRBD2,CASSLGEPGLAGAISYEQYF,TGCGCCAGCAGCTTGGGAGAGCCGGGACTAGCGGGGGCGATTTCCTACGAGCAGTACTTC
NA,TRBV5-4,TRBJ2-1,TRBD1,CASSLMTGNSNEQFF,TGTGCCAGCAGCTTGATGACAGGGAATTCCAATGAGCAGTTCTTC
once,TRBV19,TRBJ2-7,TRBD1,CASSDRGQSSYEQYF,TGTGCCAGTAGTGACAGGGGGCAGAGCTCCTACGAGCAGTACTTC
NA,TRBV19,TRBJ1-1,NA,CASSPRKGVITEAFF,TGTGCCAGTAGTCCAAGAAAGGGAGTGATTACTGAAGCTTTCTTT
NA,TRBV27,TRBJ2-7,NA,CASSIGGSTYEQYF,TGTGCCAGCAGTATTGGGGGTTCTACCTACGAGCAGTACTTC
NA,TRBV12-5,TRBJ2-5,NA,CASAIGTLQETQYF,TGTGCTAGTGCCATTGGGACTTTACAAGAGACCCAGTACTTC
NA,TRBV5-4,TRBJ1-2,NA,CASSRWVGSNYGYTF,TGTGCCAGCAGCCGATGGGTGGGGTCTAACTATGGCTACACCTTC
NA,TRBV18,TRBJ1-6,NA,CASSPSNSPLHF,TGTGCCAGCTCACCGAGTAATTCACCCCTCCACTTT
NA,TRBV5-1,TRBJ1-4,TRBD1,CASTPVPGQGVEKLFF,TGCGCCAGCACCCCGGTGCCGGGACAGGGAGTCGAAAAACTGTTTTTT
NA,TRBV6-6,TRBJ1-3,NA,CASSDGGNTIYF,TGTGCCAGCAGTGACGGAGGAAACACCATATATTTT
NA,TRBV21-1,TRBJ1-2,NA,CASSNLPLHRGIKGYTF,TGTGCCAGCAGCAACCTACCCCTCCACAGGGGAATAAAGGGCTACACCTTC
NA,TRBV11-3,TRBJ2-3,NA,CASSTGHHGPDTQYF,TGTGCCAGCAGTACGGGACATCATGGGCCAGATACGCAGTATTTT
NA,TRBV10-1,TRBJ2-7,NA,CASSEGPEGAAQYF,TGCGCCAGCAGTGAGGGTCCCGAAGGAGCGGCCCAGTACTTC
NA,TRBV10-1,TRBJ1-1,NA,CASSEKGRGNTEAFF,TGCGCCAGCAGTGAGAAGGGCAGGGGGAACACTGAAGCTTTCTTT
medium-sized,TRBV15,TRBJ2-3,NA,CATSRVGRPENTQYF,TGTGCCACCAGCAGAGTTGGCCGTCCAGAGAATACGCAGTATTTT
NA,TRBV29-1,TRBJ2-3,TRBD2,CSVEGFGQGCSGGPCRDTQYF,TGCAGCGTTGAAGGCTTTGGGCAGGGGTGTAGCGGGGGCCCCTGCCGAGATACGCAGTATTTT
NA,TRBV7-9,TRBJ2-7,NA,CASSRESADPYEQYF,TGTGCCAGCAGCAGAGAATCGGCCGACCCCTACGAGCAGTACTTC
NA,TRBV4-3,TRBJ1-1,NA,CASSRGENTEAFF,TGCGCCAGCAGTCGAGGGGAGAACACTGAAGCTTTCTTT
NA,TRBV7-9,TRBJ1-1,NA,CASSLDKQLNTEAFF,TGTGCCAGCAGCTTAGATAAGCAATTGAACACTGAAGCTTTCTTT
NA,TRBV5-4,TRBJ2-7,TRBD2,CASSLTKRGDEQYF,TGTGCCAGCAGCCTTACTAAGCGGGGAGACGAGCAGTACTTC
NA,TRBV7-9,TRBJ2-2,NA,CASSFVGGELFF,TGTGCCAGCAGCTTCGTAGGCGGGGAGCTGTTTTTT
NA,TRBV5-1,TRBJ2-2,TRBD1,CASSLVPTGGNTGELFF,TGCGCCAGCAGCTTGGTACCCACAGGGGGCAACACCGGGGAGCTGTTTTTT
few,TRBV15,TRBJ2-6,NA,CATSRLGQAGSGANVLTF,TGTGCCACCAGCAGGCTCGGGCAGGCTGGCTCTGGGGCCAACGTCCTGACTTTC
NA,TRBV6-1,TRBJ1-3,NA,CASSEAAFSGNTIYF,TGTGCCAGCAGTGAAGCAGCGTTCTCTGGAAACACCATATATTTT
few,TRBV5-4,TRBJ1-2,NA,CASSQDGYGYTF,TGTGCCAGCAGCCAAGACGGCTATGGCTACACCTTC
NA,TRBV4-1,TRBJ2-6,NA,CASSHGGSGANVLTF,TGCGCCAGCAGCCATGGGGGCTCTGGGGCCAACGTCCTGACTTTC
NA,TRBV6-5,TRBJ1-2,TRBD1,CASSPTGNRNYGYTF,TGTGCCAGCAGTCCGACAGGGAATAGAAACTATGGCTACACCTTC
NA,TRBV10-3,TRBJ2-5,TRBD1,CAISEPPTFGQEETQYF,TGTGCCATCAGTGAGCCTCCCACCTTCGGACAGGAAGAGACCCAGTACTTC
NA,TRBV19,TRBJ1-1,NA,CASSIYGRDTEAFF,TGTGCCAGTAGTATATACGGCCGGGACACTGAAGCTTTCTTT
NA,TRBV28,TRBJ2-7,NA,CASTLAGWAYEQYF,TGTGCCAGCACCCTGGCAGGGTGGGCCTACGAGCAGTACTTC
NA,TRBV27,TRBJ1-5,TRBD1,CASSPHAPTGTGYQPQHF,TGTGCCAGCAGTCCCCATGCCCCTACCGGGACAGGCTATCAGCCCCAGCATTTT
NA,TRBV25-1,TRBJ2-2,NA,CASSDRRGNTGELFF,TGTGCCAGCAGTGACCGGAGAGGGAACACCGGGGAGCTGTTTTTT
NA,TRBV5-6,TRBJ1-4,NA,CASSPWGLWINEKLFF,TGTGCCAGCAGCCCATGGGGTCTGTGGATTAATGAAAAACTGTTTTTT
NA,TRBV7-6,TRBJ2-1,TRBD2,CASSFAAGETYNEQFF,TGTGCCAGCAGCTTCGCGGCGGGGGAGACCTACAATGAGCAGTTCTTC
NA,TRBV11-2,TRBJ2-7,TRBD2,CASSLGTAAGLAGYYEQYF,TGTGCCAGCAGCTTAGGGACTGCCGCCGGGCTAGCGGGGTACTACGAGCAGTACTTC
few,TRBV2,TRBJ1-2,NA,CASSEASQNYGYTF,TGTGCCAGCAGTGAAGCCTCACAGAACTATGGCTACACCTTC
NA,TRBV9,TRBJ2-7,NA,CASSYEQYF,TGTGCCAGCAGCTACGAGCAGTACTTC
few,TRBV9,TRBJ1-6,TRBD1,CASSVPGQNSPLHF,TGTGCCAGCAGCGTCCCGGGACAGAATTCACCCCTCCACTTT
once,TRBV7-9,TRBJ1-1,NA,CASRPQNTEAFF,TGTGCCAGCAGACCCCAGAACACTGAAGCTTTCTTT
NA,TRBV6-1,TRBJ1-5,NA,CASSEPTRPQHF,TGTGCCAGCAGTGAACCCACCCGGCCCCAGCATTTT
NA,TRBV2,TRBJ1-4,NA,CASSAGPGEGEKLFF,TGTGCCAGCAGTGCCGGGCCGGGAGAAGGGGAAAAACTGTTTTTT
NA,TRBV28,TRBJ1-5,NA,CASSFLLGTVSNQPQHF,TGTGCCAGCAGTTTCCTACTCGGGACGGTTAGCAATCAGCCCCAGCATTTT
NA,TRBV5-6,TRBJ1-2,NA,CASSLAGLLLYGYTF,TGTGCCAGCAGCTTGGCGGGACTGCTGTTATACGGCTACACCTTC
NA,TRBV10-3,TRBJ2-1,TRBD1,CAISDPRTGSNEQFF,TGTGCCATCAGTGACCCCCGGACAGGGTCCAATGAGCAGTTCTTC
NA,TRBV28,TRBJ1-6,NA,CASSLVFRAGWSPLHF,TGTGCCAGCAGTTTAGTCTTTCGGGCAGGGTGGTCACCCCTCCACTTT
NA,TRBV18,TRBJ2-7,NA,CASSPPVDDEQYF,TGTGCCAGCTCACCACCGGTAGACGACGAGCAGTACTTC
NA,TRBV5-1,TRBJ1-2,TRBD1,CASQPGGQDYGYTF,TGCGCCAGCCAGCCCGGAGGACAGGACTATGGCTACACCTTC
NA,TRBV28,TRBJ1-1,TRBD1,CASRFPQGVTEAFF,TGTGCCAGCAGGTTCCCGCAGGGGGTCACTGAAGCTTTCTTT
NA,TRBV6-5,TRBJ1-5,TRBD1,CASNNRDRGDQPQHF,TGTGCCAGCAATAATCGGGACAGGGGTGATCAGCCCCAGCATTTT